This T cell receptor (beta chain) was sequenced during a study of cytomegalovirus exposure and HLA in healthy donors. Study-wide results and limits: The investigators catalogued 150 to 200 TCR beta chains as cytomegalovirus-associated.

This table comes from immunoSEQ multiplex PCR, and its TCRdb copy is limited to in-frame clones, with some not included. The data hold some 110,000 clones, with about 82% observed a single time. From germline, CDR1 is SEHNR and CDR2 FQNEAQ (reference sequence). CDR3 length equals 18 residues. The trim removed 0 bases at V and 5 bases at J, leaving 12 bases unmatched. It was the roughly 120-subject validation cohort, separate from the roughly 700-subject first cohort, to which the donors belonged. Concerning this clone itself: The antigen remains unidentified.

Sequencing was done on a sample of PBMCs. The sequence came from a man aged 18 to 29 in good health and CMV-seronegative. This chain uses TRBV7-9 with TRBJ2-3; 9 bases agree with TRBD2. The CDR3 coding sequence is TGTGCCAGCAGCTTAGCACTTGGGGCTAGCGGGATGGGAGATACGCAGTATTTT. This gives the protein CASSLALGASGMGDTQYF.